This T cell receptor beta chain derives from a study of early stage breast cancer tumors. Study in general: Of fewer than 20 invasive breast tumors, about twelve were hormone receptor-positive, HER2-negative. Samples were sequenced at around 10-fold average coverage. Invasive lobular carcinomas made up about 30% of the 12 ER+/PR+/HER2- tumors.

The assay was immunoSEQ multiplex PCR, and TCRdb's table has in-frame clones only and misses some. The sample has 20,000 to 25,000 clones, about 70% seen once. The V end was cut by 6 bases, the J end by 5 bases, with 11 bases between. Germline V gene data show CDR1 as KGHSH and CDR2 as LQKENI. CDR3 size: 13 residues. The chain links TRBV18 to TRBJ2-1; D is possibly TRBD2 (6 bases). The clonotype was recovered from a person in their 60s with breast cancer. The specimen sequenced was breast tumor tissue. CDR3 sequence reads: CASSRGLNNEQFF. The CDR3 nucleotides read TGTGCCAGCTCGCGCGGACTAAACAATGAGCAGTTCTTC. Full variable domain (missing parts from reference TRBV18 and TRBJ2-1): NAGVMQNPRHLVRRRGQEARLRCSPMKGHSHVYWYRQLPEEGLKFMVYLQKENIIDESGMPKERFSAEFPKEGPSILRIQQVVRGDSAAYFCASSRGLNNEQFFGPGTRLTVL.